The source of this T cell receptor beta chain is a study of blood T cell repertoires in COVID-19 (dated by TCRdb to 2019 to 2021). For the wider study: Samples covering the acute and convalescent phases of COVID-19 were provided by collaborators in the United States, Italy and Spain. The prospective study material was composed of cDNA or gDNA derived from T cells, B-cell-depleted T cells, or PBMCs. The dataset comprised deeply sampled blood TCRbeta repertoires from subjects exposed to, actively infected with, or recovered from COVID-19. The repertoires were released in a freely available public database intended as a resource for research on the immune response to SARS-CoV-2. Samples were obtained from the ongoing ImmuneRACE study (first 160 participants) and from roughly 1,300 subjects provided by 6 global collaborators. A de-identified subject ID, COVID-19 status, age in years and sex were almost always included in the sample metadata. HLA class I and class II types, where available, came from metadata supplied by the sample provider rather than from assay-based typing. Findings and caveats that apply to the study as a whole: How much clinical and demographic metadata was included differed by source and by participant, and the metadata was provided uncurated.

TCRbeta CDR3 regions were amplified from genomic DNA using the immunoSEQ Assay, a bias-controlled multiplex PCR. For the original study's pipeline: The number of nucleated cells in each sample was estimated by amplification of reference gene primers within the assay. Sequence reads were collapsed and filtered to measure the absolute abundance of every unique TCRbeta CDR3 rearrangement. For each sample, productive Simpson clonality was calculated as the square root of Simpson's diversity index over productive rearrangements. In TCRdb, the immuneACCESS table is reduced to in-frame sequences with V and J assigned. These tables do not hold every clone; where another copy was compared, an unresolved V gene accounts for under half, and the others remain unexplained. Clone size and the V and J calls come from that table; the DNA yielded D and trimming. Present in this sample are over 100,000 clones, 81% of which were seen just once. Over 7.5% of the sample is taken by the ten largest.

The CDR3 sequence holds 17 residues, the cysteine and phenylalanine included. Here the CDR3 DNA is all that survives: 51 bases in frame from base 1. Germline trimming: 3 bases from V, 0 bases from J; junction bases outside gene matches: 5. CDR1 and CDR2, per the germline V gene, are SGHVS and FQNEAQ. Turning to this clone: Its antigen remains undetermined. No per-base quality is available; no much larger clone lies one base away.

The collaborating institutions used their own protocols to collect whole blood in K2EDTA tubes. For TCRbeta analysis, collaborators shipped samples as frozen whole blood, isolated PBMCs, or DNA extracted from either of those sample types. Sequenced material: peripheral blood. The source is a woman in her sixties with active or convalescent COVID-19. In this chain, TRBV7-8 is recombined with TRBJ2-7; 13 bases in the middle match TRBD2. The DNA sequence is TGTGCCAGCAGCTTGGGACTAGCGGGGTCATACTCCTACGAGCAGTACTTC. Translated, it reads CASSLGLAGSYSYEQYF.